The TCR beta chain described here comes from a study of blood T cell repertoires in COVID-19. Study-level information: Material from acute and convalescent COVID-19 was sourced from the United States, Italy and Spain. PBMCs, B-cell-depleted T cells, or T cells were the source of the cDNA or gDNA that made up the material.

Per the original methods: Estimates of nucleated cell counts were drawn from the amplification of reference gene primers. The method was immunoSEQ multiplex PCR; TCRdb's version includes in-frame clones alone and lacks a portion of them. V and J calls and clone size are given by that table; D and trimming were obtained from the DNA. The sample records about 250,000 clones, about 89% being singletons. Trimming cost V 1 base and J 8 bases; bases outside gene matches: 4. CDR3 length: 13 amino acids. CDR1 is SGHTA and CDR2 is FQGNSA in the germline V gene. The chain couples TRBV7-2 to TRBJ1-2, with 7 bases identical to TRBD1. This clonotype was sampled from a woman aged 55-70 years who had recovered from COVID-19. Sequenced: peripheral blood. The CDR3 protein is CASSLEKGAGYTF. The CDR3 region has the DNA TGTGCCAGCAGCTTAGAGAAGGGGGCGGGCTACACCTTC.